The 18 T cell receptor beta chains given below trace back to one sample, sequenced in a study of beta chain features in type 1 diabetes listed by TCRdb under 2018. Broader findings and caveats from the paper: A moderate but significant shortening of TCRB CDR3 length was observed in type 1 diabetes patients in all four CD4+ subsets.

For these TCRs, the target antigens are not known. Receptor libraries were prepared by the immunoSEQ multiplex PCR assay. The entire amount of isolated RNA was reverse transcribed using the High Capacity cDNA Reverse Transcription Kit, so the sequenced TCRB transcripts were expressed ones. Sourced from immuneACCESS, this table was stored by TCRdb with only in-frame sequences that have V and J called. A share of the clones is absent; for the studies checked, an unresolved V gene accounts for under half, and the remainder has no known explanation. This sample has about 180,000 clones in its table, and approximately 7.8% of those were observed once. The ten top clones hold more than 0.75% of the sample. The sample was central memory CD4+ T cells from blood. Source of these receptors: a woman in her thirties or forties with type 1 diabetes.

This chain uses TRBV19 with TRBJ2-1; 8 bases fit TRBD1. Trimming removed 6 bases from V and 2 bases from J; junction bases left unmatched: 6. Per the germline V gene, CDR1 is LNHDA and CDR2 is SQIVND (reference sequence). This CDR3 has 15 amino acids. The DNA for the CDR3 is TGTGCCAGTAGCCCCCGGACAGGGCCCTACAATGAGCAGTTCTTC. It codes for CASSPRTGPYNEQFF.

The rearrangement links TRBV5-8 to TRBJ2-1; D is undetermined. Germline CDR1 and CDR2: SGHTS and YDEGEE. The V and J ends lost 2 bases and 6 bases respectively, with 9 bases between them. This CDR3 comprises 13 residues. CDR3 DNA sequence: TGTGCCAGCAGCTTTTGGCGGCTCAATGAGCAGTTCTTC. The encoded protein is CASSFWRLNEQFF.

The chain is built from TRBV6-5 and TRBJ1-2; no clear D. The CDR3 contains 11 residues. Germline CDR1 reads MNHEY; CDR2 reads SVGAGI. The V end was cut by 4 bases, the J end by 8 bases, with 8 bases between. The DNA for the CDR3 is TGTGCCAGCAGTTCCACCGCGGGCTACACCTTC. This codes for CASSSTAGYTF.

A few counts support this clone. The CDR3, as DNA: TGTGCCAGCACCTCCGGGACTAGAGGCACAGATACGCAGTATTTT. It specifies CASTSGTRGTDTQYF. The V and J genes are TRBV7-9 and TRBJ2-3, with 8 bases aligning to TRBD2. V shed 7 bases and J 1 base; nucleotides not matched to a gene: 7. The CDR3 consists of 15 residues. CDR1 and CDR2 from the germline V gene are SEHNR and FQNEAQ (reference sequence).

The chain joins TRBV15 to TRBJ2-5; D perhaps matches TRBD2 (5 bases). Per germline, CDR1 LNHNV and CDR2 YYDKDF (reference sequence). With 1 base removed from V and 2 bases from J, the gap between germline ends came to 11 bases. The CDR3 covers 15 residues. CDR3 DNA sequence: TGTGCCACCAGCAGAGCGAGGACGGGGCAAGAGACCCAGTACTTC. Translation gives CATSRARTGQETQYF. Full variable domain (remainder filled in from reference TRBV15 and TRBJ2-5): DAMVIQNPRYQVTQFGKPVTLSCSQTLNHNVMYWYQQKSSQAPKLLFHYYDKDFNNEADTPDNFQSRRPNTSFCFLDIRSPGLGDTAMYLCATSRARTGQETQYFGPGTRLLVL.

The J gene is TRBJ2-6, the V gene TRBV11-2; tentatively, D is TRBD1 (8 bases). Per the germline V gene, CDR1 is SGHAT and CDR2 is FQNNGV. This CDR3 comprises 16 residues. V was trimmed by 6 bases and J by 3 bases, leaving 15 bases between them. DNA of the CDR3: TGTGCCAGCAGTTACACAGGGGGGGTTGGGGCCAACGTCCTGACTTTC. Its translation: CASSYTGGVGANVLTF.

This clone was counted a few times. V usage is TRBV5-1 and J usage is TRBJ2-4, with 10 bases that match TRBD1. With V trimmed by 0 bases and J by 10 bases, 7 bases remained unmatched. CDR1 is SGHRS and CDR2 is YFSETQ in the germline V gene. The CDR3 is 15 amino acids. CDR3 nucleotides: TGCGCCAGCAGCTTGGCTGGACAGGGGGGGAGTATTCAGTACTTC. This sequence encodes CASSLAGQGGSIQYF.

This clone was observed a handful of times. The gene calls are TRBV2 and TRBJ2-1; 10 nucleotides align to TRBD1. This CDR3 is 15 amino acids long. The junction had 4 bases not matched to a gene; V was cut back by 6 bases and J by 2 bases. CDR1 SNHLY and CDR2 FYNNEI come from the germline V gene. The CDR3 is CASSPGTGAYNEQFF. CDR3 sequence (DNA): TGTGCCAGCAGCCCCGGGACAGGGGCCTACAATGAGCAGTTCTTC.

The V call is TRBV28, the J call TRBJ2-1; 13 nucleotides line up with TRBD2. Germline trimming cut 5 bases from V and 16 bases from J; bases unmatched to any gene: 8. The length of the CDR3 is 13 residues. From germline, CDR1 is MDHEN and CDR2 SYDVKM. CDR3 sequence reads: CASSTGLAGWQFF. In DNA form, the CDR3 reads TGTGCCAGCAGTACGGGACTAGCGGGATGGCAATTCTTC. The full variable domain, with the rest looked up from reference TRBV28 and TRBJ2-1, is DVKVTQSSRYLVKRTGEKVFLECVQDMDHENMFWYRQDPGLGLRLIYFSYDVKMKEKGDIPEGYSVSREKKERFSLILESASTNQTSMYLCASSTGLAGWQFFGPGTRLTVL.

This clone appeared many times. Other DNA variants within this sample encode the same CDR3. This chain links TRBV28 with TRBJ2-7, with D hard to call. This CDR3 region has 13 residues. The V end was cut by 4 bases, the J end by 5 bases, with 12 bases between. Germline CDR1 is MDHEN and CDR2 is SYDVKM. The CDR3 region is CASSSQGRDEQYF. CDR3 bases: TGTGCCAGCAGTTCCCAAGGTCGGGACGAGCAGTACTTC.

V is TRBV7-2 and J is TRBJ1-1; D perhaps matches TRBD1 (5 bases). Germline V gives CDR1 SGHTA, CDR2 FQGNSA. The V gene lost 8 bases and the J gene lost 5 bases, with 15 bases spanning the gap. The length of the CDR3 is 13 residues. As DNA, the CDR3 is TGTGCCAGCGGGGAGGGGAGGAAGACTGAAGCTTTCTTT. Translation gives CASGEGRKTEAFF.

The table lists this clone with a few counts. The chain combines TRBV10-3 with TRBJ2-5; D is perhaps TRBD1 (7 bases). CDR3 length: 13 amino acids. The germline CDR1 and CDR2 sequences are ENHRY and SYGVKD. The ends were cut back, 10 bases at V and 3 bases at J, with 15 bases in the middle. In nucleotides, the CDR3 is TGTGCCAGCAGGAGGGACAGCAAAGAGACCCAGTACTTC. Protein sequence: CASRRDSKETQYF.

The chain is built from TRBV7-9 and TRBJ1-1; D not certain. The germline V and J ends were trimmed by 4 bases and 5 bases, with 14 bases remaining between them. Germline V gene sequence: CDR1 SEHNR, CDR2 FQNEAQ (reference sequence). The CDR3 sequence is 14 residues long. In DNA form, the CDR3 reads TGTGCCAGCAGCTCCCTGATCCCTAGGACTGAAGCTTTCTTT. It encodes CASSSLIPRTEAFF.

The chain joins TRBV12-5 to TRBJ2-3, with D unclear. V was clipped by 5 bases and J by 0 bases, with 9 bases between them. Per germline, CDR1 LGHNT and CDR2 FRNRAP. CDR3 size: 14 residues. The CDR3 region has the DNA TGTGCTAGTGGTCGAGGAGTAAGCACAGATACGCAGTATTTT. As protein: CASGRGVSTDTQYF.

The chain combines TRBV30 with TRBJ2-3; 14 bases map to TRBD2. CDR3 size: 17 residues. CDR1 is GTSNPN and CDR2 is SVGIG in the germline V gene (reference sequence). Unmatched junction bases numbered 9, after V lost 5 bases and J lost 2 bases. The CDR3 here is CAWALEGLAGVTDTQYF. The CDR3 nucleotides are TGTGCCTGGGCTCTTGAGGGACTAGCGGGGGTCACAGATACGCAGTATTTT.

V usage is TRBV5-4 and J usage is TRBJ2-3; a possible D gene is TRBD1 (5 bases). The CDR3 spans 14 residues. The germline gives CDR1 SGHNT, CDR2 YYREEE (reference sequence). V was cut by 4 bases and J by 2 bases, with 11 bases left in between. In DNA form, the CDR3 reads TGTGCCAGCAGCCTGCGACAGTCCACAGATACGCAGTATTTT. It is translated as CASSLRQSTDTQYF.

CDR3 sequence: CASSSGTGVDTQYF. The CDR3 coding sequence is TGTGCCAGCAGTTCAGGGACAGGGGTAGACACGCAGTATTTT. The chain couples TRBV28 to TRBJ2-3; 10 bases map to TRBD1. This CDR3 region has 14 residues. The trim removed 4 bases at V and 9 bases at J, leaving 7 bases unmatched. Germline lookup yields CDR1 MDHEN and CDR2 SYDVKM.

The chain has TRBV9 and TRBJ2-2; TRBD2 aligns across 10 bases. With V trimmed by 4 bases and J by 3 bases, 9 bases remained unmatched. The CDR3 runs to 17 residues. Germline loops: CDR1 SGDLS, CDR2 YYNGEE. The CDR3 DNA reads TGTGCCAGCAGCCCACTTTCCGGGACTAGCGACACCGGGGAGCTGTTTTTT. This translates into CASSPLSGTSDTGELFF.